What follows describes a single TCR beta chain. The specificity of this receptor is unknown. There are no base qualities to consult, and no much larger clone falls within one base. The collaborating institutions used their own protocols to collect whole blood in K2EDTA tubes. For TCRbeta analysis, collaborators shipped samples in one of three forms: frozen whole blood, isolated PBMCs, or DNA extracted from either of those sample types. TCRbeta CDR3 regions were amplified from genomic DNA using the immunoSEQ Assay, a bias-controlled multiplex PCR. Per the source publication's procedure: Nucleated cell counts per sample were estimated from amplification of reference gene primers within the assay. To quantify the absolute abundance of each unique TCRbeta CDR3 rearrangement, sequence reads were collapsed and filtered. For each sample, productive Simpson clonality was calculated by taking the square root of Simpson's diversity index across productive rearrangements. TCRdb holds this immuneACCESS table with in-frame rearrangements only. Some clones are missing; in checked studies, unresolved V genes explain under half, and the rest has no known cause. The D gene and trimming were derived from the DNA, and the V and J assignments and clone size from that table. For this sample the table gives tens of thousands of clones, of which approximately 82% were detected only once. Of the sample, over 9.5% is held by the ten largest clones.

The sample comes from a study of blood T cell repertoires in COVID-19 (TCRdb year 2020). Some background on the complete study: Samples from collaborators originated in the United States, Italy and Spain and spanned both the acute and convalescent phases of COVID-19. The samples were drawn from two sources: the first 160 participants of the ongoing ImmuneRACE study, and 1,000 to 1,500 subjects contributed by 6 global collaborators. Subjects who had been exposed to COVID-19, were actively infected with it, or had recovered from it provided the deeply sampled blood TCRbeta repertoires that made up the dataset. The sample metadata nearly always contained a de-identified subject ID, COVID-19 status, age in years and sex. Where HLA class I and class II types were available, the types were taken from metadata supplied by the sample provider, not from assay-based typing. The material from the prospective study consisted of cDNA or gDNA derived from T cells, B-cell-depleted T cells, or PBMCs. A freely available public database, intended as a resource for researchers studying the immune response to SARS-CoV-2, is where the repertoires were released.

On the study overall, not on this receptor specifically: Clinical and demographic metadata were provided uncurated, with the amount varying by source and participant.

The junction shows trimming of 2 bases on V and 10 bases on J, plus 17 bases between the germline ends. Including cysteine and phenylalanine, the CDR3 has 15 amino acids. Only the CDR3 part of the read is kept: 45 bases, read in frame from the first base. For CDR1 and CDR2, the germline V gene lists MGHDK and SYGVNS. The V and J segments used are TRBV25-1 and TRBJ1-4, with TRBD1 tentatively as D gene (6 bases match). Sequenced material: peripheral blood. This TCR came from a human donor in a cohort sampled during active COVID-19. CDR3 loop: CASSERTDSIGKLFF. The bases read TGTGCCAGCAGTGAAAGGACAGACAGTATCGGAAAACTGTTTTTT.